The source of this T cell receptor beta chain is a study of cytomegalovirus exposure and HLA in healthy donors. PCR primers comprised 60 Vbeta and 13 Jbeta primers. This table comes from immunoSEQ multiplex PCR, and its TCRdb copy is limited to in-frame clones, with some not included. Here the sample spans about 59,000 clones, about four fifths being singletons. CDR1 is SGHVS, CDR2 FQNEAQ, per germline. V was cut by 4 bases and J by 9 bases, with 19 bases left in between. The CDR3 contains 15 residues. The source of this sequence is a woman between 40 and 50 years old in good health and CMV-seronegative. The V gene is TRBV7-8, the J gene TRBJ1-5, with D perhaps TRBD1 (5 bases). Sequencing was carried out using PBMCs. CDR3 protein: CASSSRGTFISPQHF. CDR3 DNA sequence: TGTGCCAGCAGCTCGAGAGGGACTTTCATTTCGCCCCAGCATTTT. The variable domain in full, completed from reference TRBV7-8 and TRBJ1-5, reads GAGVSQSPRYKVAKRGQDVALRCDPISGHVSLFWYQQALGQGPEFLTYFQNEAQLDKSGLPSDRFFAERPEGSVSTLKIQRTQQEDSAVYLCASSSRGTFISPQHFGDGTRLSIL.